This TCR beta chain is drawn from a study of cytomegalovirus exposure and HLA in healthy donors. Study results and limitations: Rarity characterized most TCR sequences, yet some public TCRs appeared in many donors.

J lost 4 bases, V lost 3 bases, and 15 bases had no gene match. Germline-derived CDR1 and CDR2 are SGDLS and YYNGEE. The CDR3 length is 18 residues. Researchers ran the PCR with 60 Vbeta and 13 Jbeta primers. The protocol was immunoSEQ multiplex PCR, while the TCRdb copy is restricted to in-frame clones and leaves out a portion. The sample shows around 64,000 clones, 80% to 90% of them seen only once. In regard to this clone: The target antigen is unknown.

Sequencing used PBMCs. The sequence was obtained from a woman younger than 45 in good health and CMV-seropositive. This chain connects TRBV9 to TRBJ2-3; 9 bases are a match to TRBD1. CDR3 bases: TGTGCCAGCAGCGAACGATTGGACAGGGGCTTATCGGCAGATACGCAGTATTTT. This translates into CASSERLDRGLSADTQYF.